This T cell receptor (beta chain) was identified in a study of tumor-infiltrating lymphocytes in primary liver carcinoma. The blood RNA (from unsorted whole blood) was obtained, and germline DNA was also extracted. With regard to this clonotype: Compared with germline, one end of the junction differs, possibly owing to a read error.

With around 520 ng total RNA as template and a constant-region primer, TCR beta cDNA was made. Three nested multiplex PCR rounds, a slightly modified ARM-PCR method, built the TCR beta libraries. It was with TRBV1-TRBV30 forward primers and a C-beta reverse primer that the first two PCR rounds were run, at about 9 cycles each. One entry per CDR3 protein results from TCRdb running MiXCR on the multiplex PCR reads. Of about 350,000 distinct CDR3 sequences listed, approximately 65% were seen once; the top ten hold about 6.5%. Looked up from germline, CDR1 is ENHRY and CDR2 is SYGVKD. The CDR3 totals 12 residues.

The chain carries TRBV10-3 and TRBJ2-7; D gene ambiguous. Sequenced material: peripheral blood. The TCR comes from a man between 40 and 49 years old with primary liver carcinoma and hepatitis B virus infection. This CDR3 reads CTICEAGQEHYF. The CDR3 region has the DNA TGTACCATCTGTGAAGCCGGGCAAGAGCATTACTTC.